This record covers a single T cell receptor (beta chain). This sample was taken from a study of blood T cells in healthy people across ages. The germline V gene encodes CDR1 SGHTA and CDR2 FQGNSA. There are 14 residues in the CDR3. Trimming pared 0 bases from V and 8 bases from J, leaving 11 bases between. Together with a sample-barcoded 5' primer, a J-beta primer mix was included in a second PCR lasting about 6 to 11 cycles. Using its own MiXCR run on the 5' RACE reads, TCRdb lists one record per CDR3 protein. The sample has 650,000 to 900,000 distinct CDR3 sequences; under 80% are singletons. The gene calls are TRBV7-2 and TRBJ2-1, with D maybe TRBD1 (5 bases). The sequenced sample was blood. This sequence was found in a young man in good health. CDR3 coding DNA: TGTGCCAGCAGCTTAGCTTCCAGGGCCCATGAGCAGTTCTTC. Translating it yields CASSLASRAHEQFF.